The next 21 T cell receptor beta chains were all read from a single sample in a study of identical twins. TCRdb ran MiXCR on the 5' RACE reads and lists one entry per CDR3 protein. The sample lists hundreds of thousands of distinct CDR3 sequences, more than 6.5% occurring once. Separately, the same data were catalogued under a study of yellow fever vaccine responses in identical twins.

Sequenced input: memory (CD45RO+) T cells sorted from blood. The receptors were sampled from a woman aged 18-30 years in good health.

This clonotype was counted many times. V gene TRBV20-1 combines with J gene TRBJ2-1; D is unclear. The germline V gene encodes CDR1 DFQATT and CDR2 SNEGSKA (reference sequence). The CDR3 consists of 15 residues. Trimming took off 3 bases at V and 0 bases at J, with 12 bases between the two ends. CDR3 protein: CSASPVSSSYNEQFF. The CDR3, as DNA: TGCAGTGCTAGCCCGGTCTCTAGCTCCTACAATGAGCAGTTCTTC.

This clonotype was recorded a few times. The chain joins TRBV6-1 to TRBJ1-4; D may be TRBD1 (6 bases). Germline lookup yields CDR1 MNHNS and CDR2 SASEGT. The V gene lost 5 bases and the J gene lost 0 bases, with 19 bases spanning the gap. This CDR3 is 18 amino acids long. CDR3 residues: CASSPGVPGLATNEKLFF. CDR3 bases: TGTGCCAGCAGTCCAGGGGTCCCCGGCCTTGCAACTAATGAAAAACTGTTTTTT.

The rearrangement joins TRBV7-2 to TRBJ2-2; D is unclear. The CDR3 extends over 13 amino acids. Germline assignment: CDR1 SGHTA and CDR2 FQGNSA. V lost 4 bases and J 4 bases, leaving 7 bases between the germline ends. The CDR3 DNA follows: TGTGCCAGCAGCTCAGACCTCACCGGGGAGCTGTTTTTT. This codes for CASSSDLTGELFF.

This clonotype has at least ten counts. The V call is TRBV28, the J call TRBJ2-2; 11 bases agree with TRBD2. This CDR3 has 16 residues. Looked up from germline, CDR1 is MDHEN and CDR2 is SYDVKM. The junction had 6 bases not matched to a gene; V was cut back by 5 bases and J by 4 bases. CDR3 in amino acids: CASSRTGLAVTGELFF. The CDR3 bases are TGTGCCAGCAGTCGAACGGGACTAGCGGTCACCGGGGAGCTGTTTTTT.

The chain is built from TRBV4-3 and TRBJ1-4; D perhaps matches TRBD1 (5 bases). Between the trimmed V and J ends, which lost 4 bases and 8 bases, there was a span of 14 bases. This CDR3 is built from 14 residues. Germline V gene data show CDR1 as LGHNA and CDR2 as YSLEER. The CDR3 region is CASSRQPGTEKLFF. CDR3 sequence (DNA): TGCGCCAGCAGCCGGCAGCCCGGGACCGAAAAACTGTTTTTT.

This clonotype has a count of ten or more. The chain couples TRBV28 to TRBJ2-1; D is undetermined. Germline assignment: CDR1 MDHEN and CDR2 SYDVKM. Trimming left V 4 bases short and J 7 bases short, with 20 bases between. The CDR3 contains 16 residues. The CDR3 sequence: CASSSTHKTPRNEQFF. The CDR3, as DNA: TGTGCCAGCAGTTCCACCCATAAGACCCCTCGGAATGAGCAGTTCTTC.

This sequence joins TRBV9 and TRBJ2-5; 10 bases map to TRBD2. Germline lookup yields CDR1 SGDLS and CDR2 YYNGEE. J was trimmed by 2 bases and V by 0 bases; bases with no gene match: 13. The CDR3 runs to 19 residues. DNA for the CDR3: TGTGCCAGCAGCGTAGAGGAGGGAGCGGGGGGGCTCCTTCAAGAGACCCAGTACTTC. This gives the protein CASSVEEGAGGLLQETQYF.

The chain is built from TRBV4-2 and TRBJ2-3, with 8 nucleotides matching TRBD2. CDR1 LGHNA and CDR2 YNFKEQ come from the germline V gene. The junction had 11 bases not matched to a gene; V was cut back by 0 bases and J by 0 bases. This CDR3 contains 19 residues. Written as DNA, the CDR3 is TGTGCCAGCAGCCAAGAATGGGGCGGGGGGTCATCGAGCACAGATACGCAGTATTTT. Translation gives CASSQEWGGGSSSTDTQYF.

V and J are TRBV5-5 and TRBJ2-5; D is possibly TRBD2 (6 bases). The CDR3 spans 13 residues. The germline V gene has CDR1 SGHKS and CDR2 YYEKEE (reference sequence). Between the trimmed V and J ends, which lost 4 bases and 5 bases, there was a span of 12 bases. The DNA for the CDR3 is TGTGCCAGCAGCCTGGGGGGAACCGAGACCCAGTACTTC. As protein: CASSLGGTETQYF.

The CDR3 is CASSLDGGQVDTQYF. DNA of the CDR3: TGCGCCAGCAGCTTGGACGGGGGGCAGGTTGATACGCAGTATTTT. The rearrangement joins TRBV5-1 to TRBJ2-3; a possible D gene is TRBD2 (7 bases). Germline V gene lookup returns CDR1 SGHRS and CDR2 YFSETQ. V lost 0 bases, J lost 6 bases, and 14 bases lay in between. The CDR3 loop spans 15 amino acids.

This clonotype showed up many times. The V gene is TRBV6-1, the J gene TRBJ1-6; D ambiguous. The CDR3 has 15 amino acids. V was clipped by 2 bases and J by 0 bases, with 5 bases between them. Germline V CDR1 and CDR2: MNHNS, SASEGT. CDR3 nucleotides: TGTGCCAGCAGTGAACTACGCTCCTATAATTCACCCCTCCACTTT. Encoded protein: CASSELRSYNSPLHF.

This clonotype was seen many times. The V call is TRBV6-1, the J call TRBJ2-3; 7 bases match TRBD1. Germline CDR1 MNHNS, CDR2 SASEGT. The J segment lost 2 bases and the V segment lost 6 bases, leaving 5 bases of the junction unmatched. The CDR3 length is 14 residues. CDR3 sequence (DNA): TGTGCCAGCAGACAACAGGGGAACACAGATACGCAGTATTTT. Encoded protein: CASRQQGNTDTQYF.

At least ten counts were recorded for this clonotype. The V and J genes are TRBV7-2 and TRBJ2-5; D possibly corresponds to TRBD2 (5 bases). V lost 1 base and J lost 4, with 10 bases in between. CDR1 is SGHTA and CDR2 is FQGNSA in the germline V gene. This CDR3 comprises 14 residues. CDR3 in DNA: TGTGCCAGCAGCTTAGGGACCCGGGGAGAGACCCAGTACTTC. This sequence encodes CASSLGTRGETQYF.

The gene calls are TRBV7-9 and TRBJ1-5, with a tentative D call TRBD1 (6 bases). The CDR3 consists of 15 residues. Germline V gene lookup returns CDR1 SEHNR and CDR2 FQNEAQ (reference sequence). Trimming removed 4 bases at V and 3 bases at J, with 13 bases between. CDR3 loop: CASSWVGGDNQPQHF. The CDR3 bases are TGTGCCAGCAGCTGGGTGGGGGGCGACAATCAGCCCCAGCATTTT.

J is TRBJ1-5 and V is TRBV27; D gene unclear. This CDR3 contains 13 residues. Germline CDR1 is MNHEY and CDR2 is SMNVEV (reference sequence). V gave up 6 bases and J gave up 4 bases, with 10 bases separating them. CDR3 region: CASSSSLNQPQHF. The CDR3 DNA reads TGTGCCAGCAGCTCCTCCCTAAATCAGCCCCAGCATTTT.

This clonotype came up a few times. This rearrangement joins TRBV4-3 to TRBJ2-3, with 9 bases identical to TRBD2. V lost 0 bases and J lost 9; bases outside the gene matches: 10. The CDR3 runs 16 residues. Germline V gene data show CDR1 as LGHNA and CDR2 as YSLEER. The CDR3 region is CASSQETAGGPPTQYF. CDR3 sequence (DNA): TGCGCCAGCAGCCAAGAAACTGCGGGAGGGCCTCCCACGCAGTATTTT.

Many counts were recorded for this clonotype. The chain combines TRBV15 with TRBJ1-1, with D possibly matching TRBD1 (5 bases). The CDR3 is 14 residues long. Germline-derived CDR1 and CDR2 are LNHNV and YYDKDF (reference sequence). Trimming took off 3 bases at V and 1 base at J, with 9 bases between the two ends. The DNA for the CDR3 is TGTGCCACCAGCAGGCGAGGGGAGAACACTGAAGCTTTCTTT. Translated: CATSRRGENTEAFF.

The J gene is TRBJ1-3, the V gene TRBV28, with a weak D call TRBD1 (5 bases). The V end was cut by 3 bases, the J end by 4 bases, with 13 bases between. CDR3 length equals 15 residues. Germline V gene lookup returns CDR1 MDHEN and CDR2 SYDVKM. Written as DNA, the CDR3 is TGTGCCAGCAGTTTCCTCAGGGATTGGGGAAACACCATATATTTT. Protein product: CASSFLRDWGNTIYF. Variable domain in full (rest from reference TRBV28 and TRBJ1-3): DVKVTQSSRYLVKRTGEKVFLECVQDMDHENMFWYRQDPGLGLRLIYFSYDVKMKEKGDIPEGYSVSREKKERFSLILESASTNQTSMYLCASSFLRDWGNTIYFGEGSWLTVV.

The CDR3 reads CSARASSGSSKNIQYF. As DNA, the CDR3 is TGCAGTGCTAGAGCGAGTAGCGGGAGTTCCAAAAACATTCAGTACTTC. V gene TRBV20-1 combines with J gene TRBJ2-4; the match to TRBD2 covers 9 bases. This CDR3 contains 16 residues. The germline V gene encodes CDR1 DFQATT and CDR2 SNEGSKA (reference sequence). Germline trimming cut 1 base from V and 2 bases from J; bases unmatched to any gene: 6.

This clonotype was seen at least ten times. The chain uses TRBV5-6 and TRBJ2-7; D remains unclear. The CDR3 totals 14 residues. The V gene's germline CDR1 is SGHDT and CDR2 YYEEEE. The V and J ends lost 1 base and 3 bases respectively, with 11 bases between them. CDR3 nucleotide sequence: TGTGCCAGCAGCTTGAACATCGGAAACTACGAGCAGTACTTC. The encoded protein is CASSLNIGNYEQYF.

In this sample, this clonotype turned up many times. The chain employs TRBV12-3 or TRBV12-4 and TRBJ2-7; D tentatively fits TRBD1 or TRBD2 (7 bases each). The CDR3 covers 14 residues. V was trimmed by 3 bases and J by 4 bases, leaving 13 bases between them. CDR3 sequence reads: CASSFQGGAYEQYF. CDR3 sequence (DNA): TGTGCCAGCAGTTTCCAGGGGGGGGCTTACGAGCAGTACTTC.